Included here is one T cell receptor beta chain sequence, with context. The data originate from a study of blood T cell repertoires in COVID-19. Study-level background: The cDNA or gDNA used as material had been derived from T cells, B-cell-depleted T cells, or PBMCs.

Trimming at V came to 5 bases and at J to 0 bases, leaving 5 bases not matched to a gene. Germline CDR1 reads ENHRY; CDR2 reads SYGVKD. CDR3 length equals 15 residues. In the study's own analysis: Amplified reference gene primers provided the basis for estimating nucleated cell counts. Sequencing used immunoSEQ multiplex PCR; TCRdb keeps in-frame clones, though not all of them. The V and J calls and clone size come from that table; D and trimming were worked out from the DNA. The sample lists 100,000 to 150,000 clones, approximately 89% occurring once. The sample consisted of peripheral blood. This chain joins TRBV10-3 and TRBJ2-7; 9 bases are shared with TRBD1. The source is a man aged 45-65 years with acute or convalescent COVID-19. CDR3 region: CAISQPGQGSYEQYF. In DNA form, the CDR3 reads TGTGCCATCAGTCAACCGGGACAGGGCTCCTACGAGCAGTACTTC.